These 18 T cell receptor beta chains were sequenced from one sample in a study of Graves' ophthalmopathy and Graves' hyperthyroidism. TCR beta CDR3 amplification used RNA transcripts. HTBI primers served in a first-round RT-PCR, which a second-round multiplex PCR followed. In TCRdb, the multiplex PCR reads were re-called with MiXCR into one record per CDR3 protein. The sample comprises approximately 640,000 distinct CDR3 sequences, 35% to 45% of which are singletons, and around 3.3% rests with the top ten. Sequenced material: peripheral blood. All receptors derive from an adult man with Graves' ophthalmopathy.

Concerning this clonotype itself: A much larger clone is a single base away; this may be a read error. The chain is built from TRBV19 and TRBJ2-2, with D tentatively TRBD2 (6 bases). The germline V gene encodes CDR1 LNHDA and CDR2 SQIVND (reference sequence). CDR3 length: 14 residues. The DNA for the CDR3 is TGTGCCAGTAGGCTGAGCGGGCCGACCGGGGAGCTGGTTTTT. Its translation: CASRLSGPTGELVF.

Many counts were recorded for this clonotype. This sequence joins TRBV4-2 and TRBJ1-5, with TRBD1 identical over 8 bases. The CDR3 length is 15 residues. CDR1 is LGHNA, CDR2 YNFKEQ, per germline. The J segment lost 5 bases and the V segment lost 3 bases, leaving 6 bases of the junction unmatched. The CDR3 protein is CASSHGQGNDQPQHF. The DNA of the CDR3 is TGTGCCAGCAGCCATGGACAGGGAAATGATCAGCCCCAGCATTTT.

This clonotype has a handful of counts. The chain couples TRBV20-1 to TRBJ2-7; weak D call: TRBD2 (5 bases). The ends were cut back, 7 bases at V and 6 bases at J, with 25 bases in the middle. Germline V lookup: CDR1 DFQATT, CDR2 SNEGSKA (reference sequence). The CDR3 is 15 residues long. This chain's CDR3 is CSVQSGLQGLGEQYF. DNA of the CDR3: TGCAGTGTGCAGAGCGGACTCCAAGGGTTGGGCGAGCAGTACTTC.

The V and J genes are TRBV7-9 and TRBJ2-3, with 7 nucleotides matching TRBD2. This CDR3 comprises 15 residues. After removal of 5 bases from V and 1 base from J, the junction contained 6 bases not matched to a gene. Germline-derived CDR1 and CDR2 are SEHNR and FQNEAQ (reference sequence). CDR3 residues: CASSAPGLRTDTQYF. The CDR3 DNA is TGTGCCAGCAGCGCTCCGGGACTACGCACAGATACGCAGTATTTT.

In its sample, this clonotype was seen a few times. The genes are TRBV5-4 and TRBJ2-7; D is undetermined. Trimming left V 4 bases short and J 1 base short, with 21 bases between. The germline CDR1 and CDR2 sequences are SGHNT and YYREEE (reference sequence). This CDR3 spans 17 amino acids. CDR3 loop: CASSDLDGSGPSYEQYF. CDR3 bases: TGTGCCAGCAGCGACCTCGACGGGTCCGGGCCGTCCTACGAGCAGTACTTC.

This clonotype was detected ten times or more. The rearrangement uses TRBV9 and TRBJ1-4; D is unresolved. Germline CDR1 is SGDLS and CDR2 is YYNGEE. The CDR3 is made up of 14 amino acids. V was clipped by 4 bases and J by 4 bases, with 11 bases between them. CDR3 in DNA: TGTGCCAGCAGCCCGACCGGAATTAATGAAAAACTGTTTTTT. Its translation: CASSPTGINEKLFF.

This rearrangement joins TRBV10-3 to TRBJ1-5, with D possibly TRBD1 on 5 matching bases. The CDR3 has 14 amino acids. Per the germline V gene, CDR1 is ENHRY and CDR2 is SYGVKD. V was shortened by 10 bases and J by 4 bases, with 17 bases between the two germline ends. The CDR3: CASGLAGGNQPQHF. In nucleotides, the CDR3 is TGTGCCAGCGGCCTCGCGGGGGGGAATCAGCCCCAGCATTTT.

In the case of this clonotype: Sequence at one end of the junction differs from germline and may be a read error. The gene calls are TRBV7-9 and TRBJ2-7; 7 bases are shared with TRBD1. The CDR3 contains 17 residues. Germline-derived CDR1 and CDR2 are SEHNR and FQNEAQ (reference sequence). CDR3 amino acids: CASSQDMPGTVDYEQYF. The CDR3, as DNA: TGCGCCAGCAGCCAAGATATGCCCGGGACAGTGGACTACGAGCAGTACTTC.

The chain joins TRBV7-6 to TRBJ1-6; tentatively, D is TRBD1 (6 bases). This CDR3 comprises 15 residues. V was pared by 5 bases and J by 10 bases, with 18 bases between. Germline V lookup: CDR1 SGHVS, CDR2 FNYEAQ. CDR3 protein: CASSPRQAGLSPLHF. The CDR3 DNA follows: TGTGCCAGCAGCCCCCGACAGGCGGGGTTATCACCCCTCCACTTT.

This clonotype was recorded at least ten times. As DNA, the CDR3 is TGTGCCAGCAGCTTACCCTCGGGCTCTGGGGCCAACGTCCTGACTTTC. Amino acid sequence: CASSLPSGSGANVLTF. V is TRBV5-6 and J is TRBJ2-6, with unresolved D. The CDR3 consists of 16 residues. CDR1 SGHDT and CDR2 YYEEEE come from the germline V gene. V lost 2 bases and J lost 0, with 9 bases in between.

The table lists this clonotype with many counts. The chain employs TRBV10-3 and TRBJ2-5; D is perhaps TRBD2 (5 bases). The CDR3 is made up of 15 amino acids. Trimming removed 3 bases at V and 3 bases at J, with 14 bases between. Germline V CDR1 and CDR2: ENHRY, SYGVKD. CDR3 nucleotides: TGTGCCATCAGTGACTTGACTATGGGGAAAGAGACCCAGTACTTC. Translated, it gives CAISDLTMGKETQYF.

The V call is TRBV6-5, the J call TRBJ1-2; D is uncertain. CDR3 length: 15 amino acids. Germline V gene sequence: CDR1 MNHEY, CDR2 SVGAGI. Trimming took off 6 bases at V and 2 bases at J, with 16 bases between the two ends. The CDR3 nucleotides read TGTGCCAGCAGCATGTCGGCAAAACGGAACTATGGCTACACCTTC. Protein: CASSMSAKRNYGYTF.

This clonotype was observed a few times. The chain joins TRBV4-2 to TRBJ1-5; a weak D match, TRBD1 (5 bases). The V and J ends lost 1 base and 3 bases respectively, with 13 bases between them. The CDR3 contains 16 residues. Germline V gene data show CDR1 as LGHNA and CDR2 as YNFKEQ. This CDR3 reads CASSQANGGPNQPQHF. The DNA of the CDR3 is TGTGCCAGCAGCCAAGCTAATGGGGGACCCAATCAGCCCCAGCATTTT.

This chain uses TRBV4-3 with TRBJ1-1; TRBD1 is a possible D gene (6 bases). Germline V gene data show CDR1 as LGHNA and CDR2 as YSLEER. Trimming stripped 2 bases from V and 2 bases from J, with 12 bases between. The CDR3 contains 15 residues. CDR3 in DNA: TGCGCCAGCAGCCAATATCACAGGGCCAACACTGAAGCTTTCTTT. Amino acid sequence: CASSQYHRANTEAFF.

This clonotype has at least ten counts. In nucleotides, the CDR3 is TGCAGTGCACCAGGGACGGATGATGGCTACACCTTC. Translating gives CSAPGTDDGYTF. The V gene is TRBV20-1, the J gene TRBJ1-2; D possibly corresponds to TRBD1 (5 bases). Germline V lookup: CDR1 DFQATT, CDR2 SNEGSKA (reference sequence). The CDR3 spans 12 residues. Trimming took off 6 bases at V and 6 bases at J, with 14 bases between the two ends.

This chain connects TRBV9 to TRBJ1-2; the D is unclear. Germline CDR1 SGDLS, CDR2 YYNGEE. The CDR3 is made up of 13 amino acids. The V gene lost 4 bases and the J gene lost 3 bases, with 10 bases spanning the gap. CDR3: CASSQEGYYGYTF. The CDR3 DNA reads as TGTGCCAGCAGCCAAGAGGGATACTATGGCTACACCTTC.

V usage is TRBV15 and J usage is TRBJ2-7; D may be TRBD1 or TRBD2 (5 bases each). Between the trimmed V and J ends, which lost 3 bases and 2 bases, there was a span of 17 bases. Germline V CDR1 and CDR2: LNHNV, YYDKDF (reference sequence). The CDR3 runs 16 residues. CDR3 sequence (DNA): TGTGCCACCAGCAGCGTTGCGGCAGGGCGGGCCTACGAGCAGTACTTC. This translates into CATSSVAAGRAYEQYF.

Concerning this clonotype: A single base separates this from a much larger clone, so it may be a read error. V and J are TRBV2 and TRBJ2-7; 7 nucleotides agree with TRBD2. Germline CDR1 is SNHLY and CDR2 is FYNNEI. The CDR3 runs 16 residues. The CDR3 sequence is CASNRLAGPGTYERYF. In nucleotides, the CDR3 is TGTGCCAGCAACCGGTTAGCGGGCCCCGGAACCTACGAGCGGTACTTC.